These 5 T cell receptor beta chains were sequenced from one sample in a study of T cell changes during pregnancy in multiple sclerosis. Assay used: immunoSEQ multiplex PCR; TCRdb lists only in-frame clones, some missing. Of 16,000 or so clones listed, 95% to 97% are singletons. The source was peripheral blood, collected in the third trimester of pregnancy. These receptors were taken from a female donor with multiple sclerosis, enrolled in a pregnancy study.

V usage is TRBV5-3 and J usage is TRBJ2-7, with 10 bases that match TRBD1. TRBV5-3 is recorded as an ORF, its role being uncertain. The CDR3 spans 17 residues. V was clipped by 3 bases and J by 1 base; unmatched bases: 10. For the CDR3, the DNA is TGTGCCAGAAGCTCAACGACAGGGGGCCGACCATCCTACGAGCAGTACTTC. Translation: CARSSTTGGRPSYEQYF.

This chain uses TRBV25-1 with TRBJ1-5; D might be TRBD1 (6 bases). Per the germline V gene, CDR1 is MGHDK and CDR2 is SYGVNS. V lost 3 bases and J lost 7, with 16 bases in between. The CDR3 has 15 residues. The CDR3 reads CASSEPGPGVQPQHF. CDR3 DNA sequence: TGTGCCAGCAGTGAGCCTGGGCCAGGGGTGCAGCCCCAGCATTTT.

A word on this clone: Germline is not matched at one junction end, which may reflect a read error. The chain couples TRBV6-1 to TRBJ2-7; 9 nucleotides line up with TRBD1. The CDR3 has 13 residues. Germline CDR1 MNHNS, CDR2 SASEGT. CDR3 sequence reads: CASSPGDRESGHF. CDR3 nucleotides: TGTGCCAGCAGTCCGGGGGACAGGGAAAGTGGTCACTTC.

This chain's CDR3 is CASSLREKLGTNEKLFF. The CDR3 region has the DNA TGTGCCAGCAGCTTAAGAGAAAAACTCGGAACTAATGAAAAACTGTTTTTT. The rearrangement joins TRBV7-8 to TRBJ1-4; no definite D call. CDR3 length: 17 amino acids. The ends were cut back, 2 bases at V and 1 base at J, with 14 bases in the middle. Germline values: CDR1 SGHVS, CDR2 FQNEAQ.

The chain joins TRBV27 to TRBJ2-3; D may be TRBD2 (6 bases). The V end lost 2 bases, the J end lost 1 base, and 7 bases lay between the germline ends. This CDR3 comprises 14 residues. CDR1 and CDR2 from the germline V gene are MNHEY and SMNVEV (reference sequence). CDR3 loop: CASSLREGTDTQYF. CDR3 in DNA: TGTGCCAGCAGTTTAAGGGAGGGCACAGATACGCAGTATTTT.